One sample yielded the 14 T cell receptor beta chains listed below, sequenced in a study of shared clonotypes between healthy human individuals (dated by TCRdb to about 2020). For the CD8 naive samples, CD45RO-negative cells were positively selected for CCR7, yielding a CD45RA+CCR7+ population from which TemRA cells were excluded. Libraries came from the immunoSEQ multiplex PCR assay. Sourced from immuneACCESS, this table was stored by TCRdb with only in-frame sequences that have V and J called. A share of the clones is absent; for the studies checked, an unresolved V gene accounts for under half, and the remainder has no known explanation. The sample table shows more than 2 million clones, and roughly 93% are seen once. Less than 2% of the sample is taken by the ten largest. The sample comprised naive CD8+ T cells from PBMCs. The cell subset or site label, read with the paper, signifies: CD45RA+CCR7+. All receptors come from a man aged 18 to 35 in good health. Some clones in this sample may be carry-over from other donors' samples.

This clone appeared a single time. The gene calls are TRBV19 and TRBJ1-2, with TRBD1 as a possible D gene (6 bases). Trimming took off 3 bases at V and 5 bases at J, with 13 bases between the two ends. Germline V gene lookup returns CDR1 LNHDA and CDR2 SQIVND (reference sequence). The CDR3 is 14 residues long. The CDR3 nucleotides are TGTGCCAGTAGTATTGATAGGACAGAGTATGGCTACACCTTC. It yields the protein CASSIDRTEYGYTF.

The chain recombines TRBV19 with TRBJ1-5; D unclear. The CDR3 covers 15 residues. The V end lost 11 bases, the J end lost 6 bases, and 23 bases lay between the germline ends. Per germline, CDR1 LNHDA and CDR2 SQIVND (reference sequence). The CDR3 here is CALKCTLSYGQPQHF. DNA of the CDR3: TGTGCCCTCAAATGTACCCTTAGCTATGGTCAGCCCCAGCATTTT.

The chain links TRBV4-3 to TRBJ2-3; 8 bases fit TRBD1. CDR3 length equals 16 residues. Trimming took 3 bases from V and 3 from J; bases not matched to a gene: 8. Germline CDR1 is LGHNA and CDR2 is YSLEER. The chain's CDR3 is CASSQGTDRVTDTQYF. In DNA form, the CDR3 reads TGCGCCAGCAGCCAGGGAACGGACAGGGTTACAGATACGCAGTATTTT.

V is TRBV5-4 and J is TRBJ1-2; a possible D gene is TRBD1 (5 bases). The CDR3 covers 15 residues. CDR1 is SGHNT and CDR2 is YYREEE in the germline V gene (reference sequence). The germline V and J ends were trimmed by 1 base and 0 bases, with 10 bases remaining between them. CDR3 DNA sequence: TGTGCCAGCAGCTTGAGTACAGGAACTAACTATGGCTACACCTTC. It is translated as CASSLSTGTNYGYTF.

The V gene is TRBV5-4, the J gene TRBJ1-5; no clear D gene. V gave up 4 bases and J gave up 4 bases, with 12 bases separating them. In germline, CDR1 is SGHNT, CDR2 YYREEE (reference sequence). CDR3 length: 14 amino acids. The CDR3 sequence is CASSVGLGNQPQHF. The CDR3 coding sequence is TGTGCCAGCAGCGTGGGCCTCGGTAATCAGCCCCAGCATTTT. Complete variable domain (other parts from reference TRBV5-4 and TRBJ1-5): ETGVTQSPTHLIKTRGQQVTLRCSSQSGHNTVSWYQQALGQGPQFIFQYYREEENGRGNFPPRFSGLQFPNYSSELNVNALELDDSALYLCASSVGLGNQPQHFGDGTRLSIL.

V is TRBV7-3 and J is TRBJ2-7; 7 bases are shared with TRBD1. The CDR3 sequence is 15 residues long. Germline V gives CDR1 SGHTA, CDR2 FQGTGA. V was pared by 4 bases and J by 5 bases, with 11 bases of the junction left unmatched. The CDR3 spells CASSSTGSNFHEQYF. The CDR3 DNA sequence: TGTGCCAGCAGCTCGACAGGGTCGAATTTCCACGAGCAGTACTTC.

This clone has a handful of counts. The chain couples TRBV28 to TRBJ1-5; D is possibly TRBD1 (5 bases). This CDR3 is 15 amino acids long. Deletions cut 8 bases from V and 3 bases from J, with 17 bases between. In germline, CDR1 is MDHEN, CDR2 SYDVKM. The CDR3 DNA reads as TGTGCCAGCTCCATACGAACAGGCTACAATCAGCCCCAGCATTTT. Translation gives CASSIRTGYNQPQHF.

The chain has TRBV2 and TRBJ2-5, with TRBD2 matching 8 bases. V gave up 6 bases and J gave up 2 bases; unmatched junction bases: 5. The length of the CDR3 is 14 residues. The germline gives CDR1 SNHLY, CDR2 FYNNEI. The CDR3 nucleotides are TGTGCCAGCAGAACTAGCGGCCTACAAGAGACCCAGTACTTC. It specifies CASRTSGLQETQYF.

The J gene is TRBJ2-7, the V gene TRBV5-8; D ambiguous. The V gene's germline CDR1 is SGHTS and CDR2 YDEGEE. The ends were cut back, 4 bases at V and 2 bases at J, with 16 bases in the middle. CDR3 size: 15 residues. CDR3 sequence: CASSPLSSQTYEQYF. For the CDR3, the DNA is TGTGCCAGCAGCCCCCTCTCATCACAAACCTACGAGCAGTACTTC.

This chain links TRBV18 with TRBJ1-4; D is ambiguous. Germline CDR1 is KGHSH and CDR2 is LQKENI. The V end lost 1 base, the J end lost 5 bases, and 2 bases lay between the germline ends. The CDR3 is 12 amino acids. Here the CDR3 DNA reads TGTGCCAGCTCACCACTGAATGAAAAACTGTTTTTT. Translated, it gives CASSPLNEKLFF.

The chain couples TRBV29-1 to TRBJ1-2, with D tentatively TRBD1 (6 bases). Germline loops: CDR1 SQVTM, CDR2 ANQGSEA. The CDR3 totals 18 residues. Trimming cost V 4 bases and J 2 bases, with 26 bases left between them. CDR3 region: CSVVVPGGRELWNYGYTF. The CDR3 nucleotides read TGCAGCGTTGTGGTCCCCGGGGGCAGGGAGCTGTGGAACTATGGCTACACCTTC. The whole variable domain, filled in from reference TRBV29-1 and TRBJ1-2, reads SAVISQKPSRDICQRGTSLTIQCQVDSQVTMMFWYRQQPGQSLTLIATANQGSEATYESGFVIDKFPISRPNLTFSTLTVSNMSPEDSSIYLCSVVVPGGRELWNYGYTFGSGTRLTVV.

The J gene is TRBJ2-7, the V gene TRBV28; D remains ambiguous. The germline gives CDR1 MDHEN, CDR2 SYDVKM. V was shortened by 1 base and J by 7 bases, with 14 bases between the two germline ends. The CDR3 sequence is 14 residues long. The CDR3 DNA sequence: TGTGCCAGCAGTTTATTGGGGTTGGGTCCGGAGCAGTACTTC. Encoded protein: CASSLLGLGPEQYF.

This chain connects TRBV27 to TRBJ2-7; D ambiguous. Per germline, CDR1 MNHEY and CDR2 SMNVEV (reference sequence). The germline V and J ends were trimmed by 5 bases and 7 bases, with 12 bases remaining between them. CDR3 length equals 12 residues. CDR3 coding DNA: TGTGCCAGCAGTGCCCTGGGGAATGAGCAGTACTTC. It is translated as CASSALGNEQYF.

This clone was found once. The J gene is TRBJ2-3, the V gene TRBV5-1; no reliable D call. Between the trimmed V and J ends, which lost 0 bases and 1 base, there was a span of 12 bases. CDR3 size: 16 residues. Looked up from germline, CDR1 is SGHRS and CDR2 is YFSETQ. CDR3 DNA: TGCGCCAGCAGCTTGGCCGAAAACCCTCGCACAGATACGCAGTATTTT. It translates to CASSLAENPRTDTQYF.